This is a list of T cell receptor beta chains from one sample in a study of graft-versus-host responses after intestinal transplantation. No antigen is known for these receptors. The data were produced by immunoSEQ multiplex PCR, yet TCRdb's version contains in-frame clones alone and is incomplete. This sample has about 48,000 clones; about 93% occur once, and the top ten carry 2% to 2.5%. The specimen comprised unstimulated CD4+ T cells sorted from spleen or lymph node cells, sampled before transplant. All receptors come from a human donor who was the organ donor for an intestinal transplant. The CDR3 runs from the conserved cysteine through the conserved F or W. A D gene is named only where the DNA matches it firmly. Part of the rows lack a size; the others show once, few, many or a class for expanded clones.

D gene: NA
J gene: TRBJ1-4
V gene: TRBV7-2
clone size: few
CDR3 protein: CASSYTTGSNEKLFF
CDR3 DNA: TGTGCCAGCAGCTACACGACAGGCTCTAATGAAAAACTGTTTTTT

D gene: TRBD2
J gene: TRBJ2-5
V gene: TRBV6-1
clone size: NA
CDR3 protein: CASSPGLVQETQYF
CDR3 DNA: TGTGCCAGCAGTCCGGGACTAGTCCAAGAGACCCAGTACTTC

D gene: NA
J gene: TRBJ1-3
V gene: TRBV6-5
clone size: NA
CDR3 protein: CASSYSYIAAGNTIYF
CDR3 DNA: TGTGCCAGCAGTTACTCTTACATTGCGGCTGGAAACACCATATATTTT

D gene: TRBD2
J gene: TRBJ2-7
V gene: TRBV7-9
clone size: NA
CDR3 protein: CASSSPGLAGGQQYF
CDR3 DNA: TGTGCCAGCAGCTCTCCGGGACTAGCGGGAGGGCAGCAGTACTTC

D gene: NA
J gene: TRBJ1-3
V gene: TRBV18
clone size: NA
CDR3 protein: CASSPVGGVPSGNTIYF
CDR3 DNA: TGTGCCAGCTCACCGGTAGGAGGGGTACCCTCTGGAAACACCATATATTTT

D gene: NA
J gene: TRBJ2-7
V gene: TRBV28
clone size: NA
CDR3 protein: CASSLKTGPWVGGTGPREQYF
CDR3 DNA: TGTGCCAGCAGTTTAAAAACCGGGCCGTGGGTCGGTGGGACGGGTCCTCGGGAGCAGTACTTC

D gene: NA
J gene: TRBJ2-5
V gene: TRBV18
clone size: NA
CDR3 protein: CASSSDGGREETQYF
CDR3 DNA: TGTGCCAGCTCAAGCGACGGGGGGCGGGAAGAGACCCAGTACTTC

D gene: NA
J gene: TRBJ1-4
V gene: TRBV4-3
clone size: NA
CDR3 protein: CASSQFSRDPEKLFF
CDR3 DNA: TGCGCCAGCAGCCAATTTTCCAGGGATCCGGAAAAACTGTTTTTT

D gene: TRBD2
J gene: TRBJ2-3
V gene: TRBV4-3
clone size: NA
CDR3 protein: CASSQAGGPDTQYF
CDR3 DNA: TGCGCCAGCAGCCAAGCGGGAGGGCCAGATACGCAGTATTTT

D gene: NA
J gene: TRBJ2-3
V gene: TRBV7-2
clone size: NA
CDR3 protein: CASSPRAGDTQYF
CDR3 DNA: TGTGCCAGCAGCCCACGGGCAGGGGATACGCAGTATTTT

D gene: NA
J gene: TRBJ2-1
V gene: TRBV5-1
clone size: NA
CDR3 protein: CASSLDRAGYNEQFF
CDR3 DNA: TGCGCCAGCAGCTTGGACAGGGCCGGTTACAATGAGCAGTTCTTC

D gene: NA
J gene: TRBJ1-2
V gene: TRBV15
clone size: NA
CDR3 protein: CATSRGGRGYTF
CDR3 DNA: TGTGCCACCAGCAGAGGGGGAAGGGGCTACACCTTC

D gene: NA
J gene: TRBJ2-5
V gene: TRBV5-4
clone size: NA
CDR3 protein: CASSTPGRQETQYF
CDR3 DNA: TGTGCCAGCAGCACCCCGGGACGCCAAGAGACCCAGTACTTC

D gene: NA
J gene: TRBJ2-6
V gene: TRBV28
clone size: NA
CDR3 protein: CASSRLDPTGANVLTF
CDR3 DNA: TGTGCCAGCAGCCGCCTGGACCCTACTGGGGCCAACGTCCTGACTTTC

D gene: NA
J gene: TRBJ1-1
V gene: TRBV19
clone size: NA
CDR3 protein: CASSRTGMNTEAFF
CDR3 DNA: TGTGCCAGTAGTCGGACGGGCATGAACACTGAAGCTTTCTTT

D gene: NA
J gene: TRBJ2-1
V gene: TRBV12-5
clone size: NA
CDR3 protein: CASQGRSYNEQFF
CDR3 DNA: TGTGCTAGCCAGGGAAGGTCCTACAATGAGCAGTTCTTC

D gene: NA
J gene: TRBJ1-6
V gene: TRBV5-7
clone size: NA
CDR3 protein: CASSLSRDSPLHF
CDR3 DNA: TGTGCCAGCAGCTTGTCCCGAGATTCACCCCTCCACTTT

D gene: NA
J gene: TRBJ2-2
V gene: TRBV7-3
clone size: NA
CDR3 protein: CASSLDRRGTGELFF
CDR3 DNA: TGTGCCAGCAGCTTAGATAGGAGGGGCACCGGGGAGCTGTTTTTT

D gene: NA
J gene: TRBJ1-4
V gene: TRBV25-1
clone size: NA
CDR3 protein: CASSEFPGATNEKLFF
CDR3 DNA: TGTGCCAGCAGTGAATTCCCAGGGGCAACTAATGAAAAACTGTTTTTT

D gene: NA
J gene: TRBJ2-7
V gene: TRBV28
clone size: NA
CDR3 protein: CASSVTWDEQYF
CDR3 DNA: TGTGCCAGCAGTGTCACTTGGGACGAGCAGTACTTC

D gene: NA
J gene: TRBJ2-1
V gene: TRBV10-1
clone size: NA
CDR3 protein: CASSEDGRYNEQFF
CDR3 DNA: TGCGCCAGCAGTGAAGACGGCCGATACAATGAGCAGTTCTTC

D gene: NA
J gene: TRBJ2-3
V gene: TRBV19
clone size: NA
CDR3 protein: CASSTGPISTDTQYF
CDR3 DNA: TGTGCCAGTAGTACAGGGCCCATTAGCACAGATACGCAGTATTTT

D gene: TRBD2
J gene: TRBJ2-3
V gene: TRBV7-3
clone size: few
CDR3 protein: CASSLLAGGGTDTQYF
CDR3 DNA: TGTGCCAGCAGCTTACTAGCGGGAGGGGGCACAGATACGCAGTATTTT

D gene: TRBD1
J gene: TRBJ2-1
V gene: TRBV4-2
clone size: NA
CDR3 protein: CASSQEGTGLSINEQFF
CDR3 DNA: TGTGCCAGCAGCCAAGAAGGGACAGGGTTATCAATCAATGAGCAGTTCTTC

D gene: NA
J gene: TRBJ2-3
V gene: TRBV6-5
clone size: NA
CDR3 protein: CASRTLRGGTQYF
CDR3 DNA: TGTGCCAGCAGAACCCTCAGGGGGGGTACGCAGTATTTT

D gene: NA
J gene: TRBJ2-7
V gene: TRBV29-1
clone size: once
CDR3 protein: CSVVTPGSYEQYF
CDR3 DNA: TGCAGCGTTGTGACCCCAGGCTCCTACGAGCAGTACTTC

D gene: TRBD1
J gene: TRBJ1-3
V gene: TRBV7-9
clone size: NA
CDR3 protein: CASSLGVRDRATSGNTIYF
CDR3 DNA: TGTGCCAGCAGCTTAGGGGTTCGGGACAGGGCAACCTCTGGAAACACCATATATTTT

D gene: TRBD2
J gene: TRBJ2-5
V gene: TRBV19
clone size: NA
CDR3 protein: CASSMNLGTSGTKETQYF
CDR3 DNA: TGTGCCAGTAGTATGAATTTAGGGACTAGCGGGACCAAAGAGACCCAGTACTTC

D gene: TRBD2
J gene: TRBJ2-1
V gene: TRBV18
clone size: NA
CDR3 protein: CASSPSGTSGRASYNEQFF
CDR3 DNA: TGTGCCAGCTCACCATCCGGGACTAGCGGGAGGGCCTCCTACAATGAGCAGTTCTTC

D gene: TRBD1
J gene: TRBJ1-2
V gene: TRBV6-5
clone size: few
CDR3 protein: CASSYVLGQGGYGYTF
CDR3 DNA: TGTGCCAGCAGTTACGTTTTGGGACAGGGAGGGTATGGCTACACCTTC

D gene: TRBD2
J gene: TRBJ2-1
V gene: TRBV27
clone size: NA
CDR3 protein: CASSPQTSGRVNEQFF
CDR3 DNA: TGTGCCAGCAGTCCCCAAACTAGCGGGAGAGTCAATGAGCAGTTCTTC